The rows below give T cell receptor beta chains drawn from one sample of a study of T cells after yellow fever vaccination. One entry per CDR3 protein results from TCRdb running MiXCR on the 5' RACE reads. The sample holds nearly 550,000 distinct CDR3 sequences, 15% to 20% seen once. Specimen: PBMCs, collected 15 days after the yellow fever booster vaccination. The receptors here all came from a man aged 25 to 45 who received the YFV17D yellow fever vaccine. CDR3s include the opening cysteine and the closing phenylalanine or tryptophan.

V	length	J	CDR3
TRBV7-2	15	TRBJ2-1	CASSLPGLVYNEQFF
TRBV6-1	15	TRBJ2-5	CASSGTSGREVTQYF
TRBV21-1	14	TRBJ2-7	CASKTGDCRSEQYF
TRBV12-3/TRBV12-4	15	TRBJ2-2	CASSQVQGGTGELFF
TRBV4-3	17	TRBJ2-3	CASSQTTSGRTIDTQYF
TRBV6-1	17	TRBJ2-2	CASRNPQGDSVTGELFF
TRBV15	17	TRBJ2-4	CATSRQGAGQAKNIQYF
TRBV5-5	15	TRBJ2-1	CASTKGGLAAWEQFF
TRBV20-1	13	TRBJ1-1	CSAGRSRDTEAFF
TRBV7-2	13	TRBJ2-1	CASSFNRGQEQFF
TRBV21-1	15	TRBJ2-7	CASSLRTRGAYEQYF
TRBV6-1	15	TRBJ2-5	CASSPLAGDQETQYF
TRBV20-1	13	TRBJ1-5	CSASPGYNQPQHF
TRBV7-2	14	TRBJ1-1	CASSQYRQGTEAFF
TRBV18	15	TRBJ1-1	CASSQRTGGFTEAFF
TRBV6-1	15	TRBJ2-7	CASSDLTAGVGEQYF
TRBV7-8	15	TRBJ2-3	CASSSSVRSGDTQYF
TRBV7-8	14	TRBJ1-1	CASSRDRDGTEAFF
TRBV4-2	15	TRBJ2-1	CASSQGGRVYNEQFF
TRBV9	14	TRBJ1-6	CASSTGQGNSPLHF
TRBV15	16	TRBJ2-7	CATSNRTGPISYEQYF
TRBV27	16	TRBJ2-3	CASRPTSGRRTDTQYF
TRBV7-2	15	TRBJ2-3	CASTRLAGVLDTQYF
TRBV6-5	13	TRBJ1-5	CASSYGQGGPQHF
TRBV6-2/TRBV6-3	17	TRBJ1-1	CASSNPARGRGGTEAIF
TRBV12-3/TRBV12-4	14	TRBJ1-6	CASTRPGGNSPLHF
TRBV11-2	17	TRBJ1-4	CASSPNPGTASNEKLFF
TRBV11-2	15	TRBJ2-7	CASSLVGTLSYEQYF
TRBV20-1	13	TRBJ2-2	CSAGDSYTGELFF
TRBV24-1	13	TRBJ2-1	CATSDSYNNEQFF
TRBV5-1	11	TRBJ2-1	CASSFLSEQFF
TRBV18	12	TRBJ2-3	CASAQLTDTQYF
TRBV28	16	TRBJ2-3	CASRSSPGQGRDTQYF
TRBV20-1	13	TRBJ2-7	CSATGTGVDEQYF
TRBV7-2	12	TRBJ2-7	CASTLTLGEQYF
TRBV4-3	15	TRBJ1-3	CASSQVHSTGNTIYF
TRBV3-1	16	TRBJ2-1	CASSLHGTSGSNEQFF
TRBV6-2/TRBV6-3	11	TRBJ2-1	CASSYNRRSFF
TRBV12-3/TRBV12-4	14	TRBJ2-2	CASSLARSTGELFF
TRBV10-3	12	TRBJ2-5	CAISEQQETQYF
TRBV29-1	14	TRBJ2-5	CSVDGQVGQETQYF
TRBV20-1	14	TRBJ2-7	CSARDPPSGYEQYF
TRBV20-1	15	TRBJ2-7	CSAKKAGGRNYEQYF
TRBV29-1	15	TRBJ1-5	CSVVLAGGSDQPQHF
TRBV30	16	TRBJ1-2	CAWSGQNREFPYGYTF
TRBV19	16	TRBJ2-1	CASSIEDRVEGNEQFF
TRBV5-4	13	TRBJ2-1	CASSLRLSREQFF
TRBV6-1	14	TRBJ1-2	CASSRQGPPYGYTF
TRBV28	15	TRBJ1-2	CASSPIQGQGYGYTF
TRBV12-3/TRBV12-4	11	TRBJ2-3	CASGLPSAQYF